Below are 9 T cell receptor beta chains sequenced from a single sample in a study of cytomegalovirus exposure and HLA in healthy donors. It was with 60 Vbeta and 13 Jbeta primers that the PCR ran. The table came from immunoSEQ multiplex PCR; TCRdb's copy has only in-frame clones and leaves some out. Of under 70,000 clones in the sample, approximately 70% were seen once. Sequencing input: PBMCs. Receptor source: a woman aged 60-75 years in good health and CMV-seropositive.

The chain employs TRBV11-2 and TRBJ2-1, with a weak D call TRBD2 (5 bases). CDR1 is SGHAT, CDR2 FQNNGV, per germline. This CDR3 is 13 amino acids long. Trimming pared 5 bases from V and 8 bases from J, leaving 13 bases between. CDR3 residues: CASSPIGVYEQFF. Written as DNA, the CDR3 is TGTGCCAGCAGCCCTATCGGGGTGTATGAGCAGTTCTTC.

This clone was detected once. DNA for the CDR3: TGTGCCAGTAGTATGTCCCCCCGGGGGGCTCCCCTTCCAGATACGCAGTATTTT. It encodes CASSMSPRGAPLPDTQYF. The V gene is TRBV19, the J gene TRBJ2-3; possible D gene TRBD2, 7 bases. The CDR3 contains 18 residues. Between the trimmed V and J ends, which lost 3 bases and 4 bases, there was a span of 23 bases. Germline V lookup: CDR1 LNHDA, CDR2 SQIVND (reference sequence).

This clone has only one observation. The chain employs TRBV10-2 and TRBJ1-2; TRBD1 agrees at 9 bases. V lost 6 bases and J lost 7; bases outside the gene matches: 9. The CDR3 runs to 14 residues. Looked up from germline, CDR1 is WSHSY and CDR2 is SAAADI. Written as DNA, the CDR3 is TGCGCCAGCAGACCCCGGGACAGGGACTTTGGCTACACCTTC. Amino acid sequence: CASRPRDRDFGYTF.

The V and J genes are TRBV2 and TRBJ2-5; tentative D call: TRBD1 (7 bases). Germline CDR1 is SNHLY and CDR2 is FYNNEI. Trimming took off 6 bases at V and 2 bases at J, with 16 bases between the two ends. The CDR3 contains 15 residues. The CDR3 is CASRADRAGQETQYF. The DNA for the CDR3 is TGTGCCAGCAGGGCAGACAGGGCGGGACAAGAGACCCAGTACTTC.

This clone was observed a single time. This chain joins TRBV20-1 and TRBJ2-3, with D possibly matching TRBD1 (5 bases). Trimming took off 5 bases at V and 6 bases at J, with 9 bases between the two ends. CDR1 DFQATT and CDR2 SNEGSKA come from the germline V gene (reference sequence). The CDR3 is 11 residues long. In DNA form, the CDR3 reads TGCAGTGCTGGGGCGGAGGATACGCAGTATTTT. As protein: CSAGAEDTQYF.

This clone has just a few counts. The chain uses TRBV28 and TRBJ1-6, with a weak D call TRBD1 (5 bases). Germline V gives CDR1 MDHEN, CDR2 SYDVKM. Trimming shortened V by 11 bases and J by 6 bases, and 20 bases separated the two germline ends. The CDR3 covers 15 residues. Written as DNA, the CDR3 is TGTGCCTGCCGCCTCCAGGGCGGCGGTAATTCACCCCTCCACTTT. It is translated as CACRLQGGGNSPLHF.

This chain joins TRBV19 and TRBJ2-1, with D perhaps TRBD2 (5 bases). There are 14 residues in the CDR3. V lost 4 bases to trimming and J lost 12 bases, with 19 bases between them. Germline values: CDR1 LNHDA, CDR2 SQIVND (reference sequence). In nucleotides, the CDR3 is TGTGCCAGTAGTAGGAGAGAGGGATCTTACGGGCAGTTCTTC. It codes for CASSRREGSYGQFF.

The chain combines TRBV27 with TRBJ1-2, with TRBD1 matching 7 bases. This CDR3 contains 15 residues. V dropped 6 bases and J dropped 0; count of bases not matched to a gene: 7. Germline V gene lookup returns CDR1 MNHEY and CDR2 SMNVEV (reference sequence). The CDR3 DNA is TGTGCCAGCAGGTTACAGGGGAAAGCTAACTATGGCTACACCTTC. Translation gives CASRLQGKANYGYTF.

The chain employs TRBV4-1 and TRBJ1-1; a possible D gene is TRBD1 (5 bases). Germline CDR1 is MGHRA and CDR2 is YSYEKL. The CDR3 has 14 residues. V lost 2 bases and J 1 base, leaving 8 bases between the germline ends. In DNA, the CDR3 is TGCGCCAGCAGCCAACTCGGGGGGAACACTGAAGCTTTCTTT. It specifies CASSQLGGNTEAFF.